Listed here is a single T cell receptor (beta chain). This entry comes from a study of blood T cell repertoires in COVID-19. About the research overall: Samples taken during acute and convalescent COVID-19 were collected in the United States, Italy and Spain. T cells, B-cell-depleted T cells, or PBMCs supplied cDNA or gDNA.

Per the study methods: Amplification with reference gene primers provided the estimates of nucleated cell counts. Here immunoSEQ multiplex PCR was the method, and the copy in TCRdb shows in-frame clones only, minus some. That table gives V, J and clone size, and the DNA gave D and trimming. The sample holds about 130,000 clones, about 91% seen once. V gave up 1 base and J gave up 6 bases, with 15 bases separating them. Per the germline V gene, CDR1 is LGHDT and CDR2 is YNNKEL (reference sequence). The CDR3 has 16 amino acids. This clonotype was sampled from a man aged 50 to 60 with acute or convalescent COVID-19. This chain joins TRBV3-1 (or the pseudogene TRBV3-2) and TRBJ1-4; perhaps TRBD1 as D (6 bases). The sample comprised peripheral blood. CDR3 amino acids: CASSQGRTVGDEKLFF. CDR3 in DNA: TGTGCCAGCAGCCAAGGACGGACAGTCGGGGATGAAAAACTGTTTTTT.